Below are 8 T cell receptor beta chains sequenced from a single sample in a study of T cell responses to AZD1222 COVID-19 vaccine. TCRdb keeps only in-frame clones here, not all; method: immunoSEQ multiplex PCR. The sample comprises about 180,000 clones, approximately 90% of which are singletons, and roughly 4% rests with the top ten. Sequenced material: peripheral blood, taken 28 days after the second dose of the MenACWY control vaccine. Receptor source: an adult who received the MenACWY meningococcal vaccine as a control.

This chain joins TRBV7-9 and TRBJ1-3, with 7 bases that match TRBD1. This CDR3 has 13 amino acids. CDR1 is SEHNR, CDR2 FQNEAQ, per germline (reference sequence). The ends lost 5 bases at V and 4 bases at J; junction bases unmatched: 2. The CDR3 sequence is CASSPGGGNTIYF. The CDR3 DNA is TGTGCCAGCAGCCCAGGGGGGGGAAACACCATATATTTT.

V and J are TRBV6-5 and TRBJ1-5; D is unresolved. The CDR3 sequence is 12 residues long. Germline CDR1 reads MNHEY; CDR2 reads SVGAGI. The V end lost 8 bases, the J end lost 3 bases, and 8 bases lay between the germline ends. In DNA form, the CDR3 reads TGTGCCAGCGACGGATTCAATCAGCCCCAGCATTTT. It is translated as CASDGFNQPQHF.

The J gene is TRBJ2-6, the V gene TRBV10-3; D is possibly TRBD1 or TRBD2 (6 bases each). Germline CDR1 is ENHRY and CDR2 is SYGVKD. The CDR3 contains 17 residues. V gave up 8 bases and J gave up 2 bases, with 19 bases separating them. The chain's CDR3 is CAISRGGYQPGANVLTF. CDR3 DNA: TGTGCCATCTCCCGAGGGGGGTATCAGCCTGGGGCCAACGTCCTGACTTTC.

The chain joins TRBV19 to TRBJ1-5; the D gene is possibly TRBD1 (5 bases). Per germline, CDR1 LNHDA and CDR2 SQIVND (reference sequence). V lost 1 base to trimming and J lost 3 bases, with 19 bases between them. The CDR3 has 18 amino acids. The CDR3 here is CASSIGPGQGGVNQPQHF. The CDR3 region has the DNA TGTGCCAGTAGTATAGGTCCCGGGCAGGGTGGCGTCAATCAGCCCCAGCATTTT.

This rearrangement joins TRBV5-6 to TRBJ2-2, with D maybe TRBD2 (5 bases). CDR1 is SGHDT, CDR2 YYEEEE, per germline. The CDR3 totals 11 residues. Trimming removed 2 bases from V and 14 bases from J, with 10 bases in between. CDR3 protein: CASSFAGILFF. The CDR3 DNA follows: TGTGCCAGCAGCTTCGCCGGGATCCTGTTTTTT.

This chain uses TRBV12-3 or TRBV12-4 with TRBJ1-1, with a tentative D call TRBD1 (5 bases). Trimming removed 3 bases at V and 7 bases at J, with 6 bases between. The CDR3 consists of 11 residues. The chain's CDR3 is CASSFGGEAFF. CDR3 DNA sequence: TGTGCCAGCAGTTTCGGGGGTGAAGCTTTCTTT.

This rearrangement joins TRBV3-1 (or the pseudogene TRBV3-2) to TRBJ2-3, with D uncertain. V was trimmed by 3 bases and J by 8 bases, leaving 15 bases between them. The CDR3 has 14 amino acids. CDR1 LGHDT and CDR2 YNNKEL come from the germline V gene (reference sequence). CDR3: CASSQTSSRGTQYF. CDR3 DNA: TGTGCCAGCAGCCAGACCTCTTCCAGAGGTACGCAGTATTTT.

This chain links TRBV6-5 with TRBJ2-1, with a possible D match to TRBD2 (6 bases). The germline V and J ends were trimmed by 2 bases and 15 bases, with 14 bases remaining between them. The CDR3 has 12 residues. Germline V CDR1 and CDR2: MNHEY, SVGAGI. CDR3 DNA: TGTGCCAGCAGTTACCACCGGGAGAGGCTGTTCTTC. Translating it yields CASSYHRERLFF.